This T cell receptor (beta chain) originates from a study of shared clonotypes between healthy human individuals. As for this clone: Its antigen is currently unknown.

The authors ran the assay at deep level. Libraries were prepared by immunoSEQ multiplex PCR; TCRdb keeps only in-frame clonotypes and omits some of them. The table lists approximately 2,000,000 clones, about nine tenths of them singletons. Study results and limitations: Generation probability values for non-shared clonotypes were lower than those for clonotypes shared by all four donors. Memory subsets generally showed smaller estimated richness than naive subsets did.

The CDR3 contains 16 residues. From germline, CDR1 is SGHTA and CDR2 FQGNSA. The trim removed 5 bases at V and 8 bases at J, leaving 13 bases unmatched. The sequenced sample consisted of naive CD4+ T cells from PBMCs. The subset: CD45RA+ positively selected. This TCR was sampled from a man between 18 and 35 years old in good health. Some clones in this sample may be carry-over from other donors' samples. The rearrangement uses TRBV7-2 and TRBJ2-1, with TRBD1 matching over 9 bases. The CDR3 sequence is CASSRPPGQGSYEQFF. The CDR3 DNA sequence: TGTGCCAGCAGCCGTCCCCCGGGACAGGGTTCTTATGAGCAGTTCTTC.